A single sample is the source of the 32 T cell receptor beta chains below, sequenced in a study of multiple sclerosis patients with progressive multifocal leukoencephalopathy. Time point given: approximately 12 months of natalizumab therapy. TCRdb's table, derived via immunoSEQ multiplex PCR, lists solely in-frame clones and lacks some. The data contain some 28,000 clones, around 87% of them seen just once; the ten biggest clones take up about 1.3%. Source: PBMCs, taken from a patient treated with natalizumab. The receptors were sampled from a human donor with multiple sclerosis.

This sequence joins TRBV9 and TRBJ2-1; a possible D gene is TRBD2 (6 bases). The CDR3 totals 15 residues. V was cut by 0 bases and J by 4 bases, with 11 bases left in between. Per the germline V gene, CDR1 is SGDLS and CDR2 is YYNGEE. The CDR3 spells CASSVDLAEYNEQFF. The CDR3 coding sequence is TGTGCCAGCAGCGTAGATTTAGCGGAGTACAATGAGCAGTTCTTC.

The chain has TRBV6-5 and TRBJ1-6; 7 nucleotides line up with TRBD1. The CDR3 is 14 residues long. With V trimmed by 3 bases and J by 9 bases, 5 bases remained unmatched. Looked up from germline, CDR1 is MNHEY and CDR2 is SVGAGI. Written as DNA, the CDR3 is TGTGCCAGCAGTTATCAGGGGGTGCGTTCACCCCTCCACTTT. This translates into CASSYQGVRSPLHF.

The rearrangement joins TRBV11-3 to TRBJ2-1; D tentatively reads TRBD1 or TRBD2 (5 bases each). Germline-derived CDR1 and CDR2 are SGHNT and YENEEA. CDR3 size: 14 residues. Deletions cut 1 base from V and 8 bases from J, with 12 bases between. The CDR3 DNA reads as TGTGCCAGCAGCTTAGCCAGGGACCACGATGAGCAGTTCTTC. Translated, it gives CASSLARDHDEQFF. The full variable domain, in which reference TRBV11-3 and TRBJ2-1 provide the parts outside the CDR3, is EAGVVQSPRYKIIEKKQPVAFWCNPISGHNTLYWYLQNLGQGPELLIRYENEEAVDDSQLPKDRFSAERLKGVDSTLKIQPAELGDSAVYLCASSLARDHDEQFFGPGTRLTVL.

The chain carries TRBV6-6 and TRBJ1-1; D ambiguous. The CDR3 is made up of 12 amino acids. CDR1 is MNHNY and CDR2 is SVGAGI in the germline V gene (reference sequence). V lost 6 bases and J lost 1, with 6 bases in between. The CDR3 sequence: CASSLRNTEAFF. CDR3 nucleotides: TGTGCCAGCAGCCTCAGGAACACTGAAGCTTTCTTT.

The chain recombines TRBV19 with TRBJ2-1; 9 bases are shared with TRBD2. The CDR3 is 17 residues long. The germline gives CDR1 LNHDA, CDR2 SQIVND (reference sequence). After removal of 1 base from V and 7 bases from J, the junction contained 11 bases not matched to a gene. In DNA form, the CDR3 reads TGTGCCAGTAGTATAGCTCTAGCGGGGACCTTTTTGAATGAGCAGTTCTTC. Protein sequence: CASSIALAGTFLNEQFF.

The chain is built from TRBV4-3 and TRBJ1-5; perhaps TRBD1 as D (5 bases). Germline CDR1 is LGHNA and CDR2 is YSLEER. Trimming removed 3 bases from V and 3 bases from J, with 18 bases in between. The CDR3 spans 17 residues. The CDR3 bases are TGCGCCAGCAGCCAGGACTTCAGAGGGGCTATCAATCAGCCCCAGCATTTT. This sequence encodes CASSQDFRGAINQPQHF.

This chain connects TRBV19 to TRBJ2-6; D might be TRBD2 (6 bases). Germline CDR1 reads LNHDA; CDR2 reads SQIVND (reference sequence). This CDR3 contains 19 residues. V was shortened by 0 bases and J by 0 bases, with 15 bases between the two germline ends. The CDR3 spells CASSIDGGTAFSGANVLTF. In DNA, the CDR3 is TGTGCCAGTAGTATAGATGGCGGGACGGCGTTCTCTGGGGCCAACGTCCTGACTTTC.

This clone was counted once. The chain recombines TRBV11-2 with TRBJ1-2; D gene unclear. This CDR3 comprises 11 residues. From germline, CDR1 is SGHAT and CDR2 FQNNGV. The V gene lost 8 bases and the J gene lost 7 bases, with 11 bases spanning the gap. Written as DNA, the CDR3 is TGTGCCAGCGGAACCCCACCTGGCTACACCTTC. It specifies CASGTPPGYTF.

CDR3 loop: CASSTRLLLGPQHF. CDR3 bases: TGTGCCAGCAGTACTAGGCTGTTGCTGGGGCCCCAGCATTTT. The chain recombines TRBV28 with TRBJ1-5; D gene unclear. The CDR3 is 14 amino acids. The germline CDR1 and CDR2 sequences are MDHEN and SYDVKM. The ends were cut back, 5 bases at V and 9 bases at J, with 17 bases in the middle.

The chain recombines TRBV15 with TRBJ2-1; D unclear. V lost 1 base and J lost 5, with 9 bases in between. Germline CDR1 is LNHNV and CDR2 is YYDKDF (reference sequence). The CDR3 is 14 amino acids. CDR3 nucleotide sequence: TGTGCCACCAGCAGAGCTGGGCGGAACAATGAGCAGTTCTTC. Protein: CATSRAGRNNEQFF. Full variable domain (remainder filled in from reference TRBV15 and TRBJ2-1): DAMVIQNPRYQVTQFGKPVTLSCSQTLNHNVMYWYQQKSSQAPKLLFHYYDKDFNNEADTPDNFQSRRPNTSFCFLDIRSPGLGDTAMYLCATSRAGRNNEQFFGPGTRLTVL.

This chain uses TRBV19 with TRBJ2-3; TRBD1 matches at 9 bases. Germline values: CDR1 LNHDA, CDR2 SQIVND (reference sequence). J gave up 1 base and V 9 bases, and 2 bases lay outside the gene matches. The CDR3 consists of 13 residues. Here the CDR3 DNA reads TGTGCCAGCCGGGACAGGGGCACAGATACGCAGTATTTT. Encoded protein: CASRDRGTDTQYF.

V and J are TRBV11-1 and TRBJ1-1; D is ambiguous. Per the germline V gene, CDR1 is SGHAT and CDR2 is FQDESV (reference sequence). The CDR3 extends over 11 amino acids. The V end was cut by 6 bases, the J end by 4 bases, with 6 bases between. The DNA for the CDR3 is TGTGCCAGCAGTTTGGGCACTGAAGCTTTCTTT. This encodes CASSLGTEAFF.

The chain links TRBV6-1 to TRBJ1-5, with 9 bases aligning to TRBD1. CDR3 length equals 15 residues. The germline V gene has CDR1 MNHNS and CDR2 SASEGT. Germline trimming cut 4 bases from V and 6 bases from J; bases unmatched to any gene: 7. The CDR3 DNA reads as TGTGCCAGCAGTGGTTCCCGGACAGGGGTTCAGCCCCAGCATTTT. Its protein product is CASSGSRTGVQPQHF.

V is TRBV18 and J is TRBJ2-1, with 11 bases that match TRBD1. Per germline, CDR1 KGHSH and CDR2 LQKENI. Unmatched junction bases numbered 17, after V lost 10 bases and J lost 6 bases. The CDR3 contains 17 residues. The CDR3 bases are TGTGCCACCTCTTATGGTCAATCCGGGACAGGGGGCAATGAGCAGTTCTTC. The encoded protein is CATSYGQSGTGGNEQFF. Filled out from reference TRBV18 and TRBJ2-1, the complete variable domain reads NAGVMQNPRHLVRRRGQEARLRCSPMKGHSHVYWYRQLPEEGLKFMVYLQKENIIDESGMPKERFSAEFPKEGPSILRIQQVVRGDSAAYFCATSYGQSGTGGNEQFFGPGTRLTVL.

The chain uses TRBV2 and TRBJ2-3; D unresolved. V gave up 3 bases and J gave up 2 bases, with 12 bases separating them. This CDR3 comprises 15 residues. Germline CDR1 reads SNHLY; CDR2 reads FYNNEI. The CDR3 is CASSDFKGYTDTQYF. The CDR3 DNA reads TGTGCCAGCAGTGATTTTAAAGGGTACACAGATACGCAGTATTTT. Based on the CDR3 plus reference TRBV2 and TRBJ2-3, the full variable domain is EPEVTQTPSHQVTQMGQEVILRCVPISNHLYFYWYRQILGQKVEFLVSFYNNEISEKSEIFDDQFSVERPDGSNFTLKIRSTKLEDSAMYFCASSDFKGYTDTQYFGPGTRLTVL.

This clone was counted a single time. The chain links TRBV11-2 to TRBJ2-2; D is tentatively TRBD1 or TRBD2 (6 bases each). The V gene lost 7 bases and the J gene lost 8 bases, with 23 bases spanning the gap. Germline V gene sequence: CDR1 SGHAT, CDR2 FQNNGV. This CDR3 is built from 16 residues. The CDR3 sequence is CASNEKRGAISGELFF. CDR3 DNA: TGTGCCAGCAACGAAAAGAGGGGGGCGATCTCGGGGGAGCTGTTTTTT.

The chain uses TRBV5-4 and TRBJ1-2; perhaps TRBD1 as D (6 bases). The germline CDR1 and CDR2 sequences are SGHNT and YYREEE (reference sequence). Trimming left V 1 base short and J 1 base short, with 11 bases between. The CDR3 contains 15 residues. CDR3 sequence (DNA): TGTGCCAGCAGCTTGAGGGGGTCGGGTAACTATGGCTACACCTTC. It specifies CASSLRGSGNYGYTF.

The sample holds one count of this clone. The chain employs TRBV25-1 and TRBJ1-4, with 9 bases fitting TRBD1. This CDR3 region has 14 residues. The V segment lost 5 bases and the J segment 6 bases; nucleotides outside the gene matches: 4. The germline gives CDR1 MGHDK, CDR2 SYGVNS. CDR3 nucleotide sequence: TGTGCCAGCAGTTCCGGGACAGGGCATGAAAAACTGTTTTTT. It translates to CASSSGTGHEKLFF.

This clone was counted a few times. This chain's CDR3 is CASSLLSYGYTF. The DNA of the CDR3 is TGTGCCAGCAGCTTACTTTCCTATGGCTACACCTTC. V is TRBV7-8 and J is TRBJ1-2; D remains unclear. This CDR3 is 12 amino acids long. Trimming removed 2 bases at V and 4 bases at J, with 5 bases between. Germline V gene lookup returns CDR1 SGHVS and CDR2 FQNEAQ.

The chain is built from TRBV5-6 and TRBJ2-7, with D unclear. Germline V gives CDR1 SGHDT, CDR2 YYEEEE. The CDR3 loop spans 13 amino acids. The V end was cut by 2 bases, the J end by 3 bases, with 9 bases between. The CDR3 reads CASSFPGYYEQYF. The CDR3 DNA is TGTGCCAGCAGCTTTCCGGGTTACTACGAGCAGTACTTC.

The chain is built from TRBV27 and TRBJ2-4; D call uncertain. This CDR3 is 17 amino acids long. The germline V gene encodes CDR1 MNHEY and CDR2 SMNVEV (reference sequence). Between the trimmed V and J ends, which lost 0 bases and 0 bases, there was a span of 12 bases. CDR3 protein: CASSLSRVHLAKNIQYF. CDR3 coding DNA: TGTGCCAGCAGTTTATCTCGCGTGCATCTAGCCAAAAACATTCAGTACTTC.

The rearrangement joins TRBV29-1 to TRBJ1-5, with D possibly matching TRBD1 (6 bases). V lost 4 bases and J 1 base, leaving 11 bases between the germline ends. Germline CDR1 is SQVTM and CDR2 is ANQGSEA. CDR3 length: 14 amino acids. The CDR3 nucleotides read TGCAGCGTTGCCGGGGGCAGCAGCAATCAGCCCCAGCATTTT. Its protein product is CSVAGGSSNQPQHF.

J is TRBJ2-5 and V is TRBV19, with 12 bases matching TRBD2. Near its end, the DNA agrees better with TRBJ2-7, so the J call may be wrong. Germline V gives CDR1 LNHDA, CDR2 SQIVND (reference sequence). This CDR3 has 15 residues. CDR3 nucleotides: TGTGCCAGTAGCAAACTAGCGGGGGGCCCCTACGAGCAGTACTTC. Its translation is CASSKLAGGPYEQYF.

This chain connects TRBV6-4 to TRBJ1-2, with D uncertain. The germline gives CDR1 MRHNA, CDR2 SNTAGT. Trimming left V 0 bases short and J 8 bases short, with 7 bases between. This CDR3 region has 12 residues. CDR3 sequence: CASSDSGQGYTF. CDR3 sequence (DNA): TGTGCCAGCAGTGACTCAGGGCAGGGCTACACCTTC.

V is TRBV6-1 and J is TRBJ2-7; TRBD2 is a possible D gene (7 bases). The CDR3 has 18 amino acids. The ends were cut back, 7 bases at V and 6 bases at J, with 31 bases in the middle. In germline, CDR1 is MNHNS, CDR2 SASEGT. The CDR3 region has the DNA TGTGCCAGCACTGAGCGCAGAGGTGGCGGGGGCCTGGAGAGCGAGCAGTACTTC. Its protein product is CASTERRGGGGLESEQYF.

The genes are TRBV19 and TRBJ1-6; D gene unclear. The CDR3 sequence is 14 residues long. The germline V gene encodes CDR1 LNHDA and CDR2 SQIVND (reference sequence). V lost 8 bases to trimming and J lost 5 bases, with 13 bases between them. CDR3 bases: TGTGCCAGTTGGCCCGGGCAGCATAATTCACCCCTCCACTTT. Translated, it gives CASWPGQHNSPLHF.

The chain has TRBV5-1 and TRBJ1-3; D remains unclear. V gave up 0 bases and J gave up 0 bases, with 7 bases separating them. Germline V gives CDR1 SGHRS, CDR2 YFSETQ. The CDR3 has 15 residues. CDR3 DNA: TGCGCCAGCAGCTTGGAACATTCCTCTGGAAACACCATATATTTT. This translates into CASSLEHSSGNTIYF.

The gene calls are TRBV30 and TRBJ2-2; tentative D call: TRBD2 (7 bases). CDR1 is GTSNPN, CDR2 SVGIG, per germline (reference sequence). This CDR3 has 14 residues. Trimming took off 0 bases at V and 6 bases at J, with 11 bases between the two ends. The CDR3 DNA reads as TGTGCCTGGAGTGTGGGGGGGCTTGCCGGGGAGCTGTTTTTT. It codes for CAWSVGGLAGELFF.

Notes on this clone: The sample contains more than one DNA sequence encoding this CDR3. The CDR3 loop reads CASSYSRTGPYEQYF. The CDR3 DNA follows: TGTGCCAGCAGTTACTCCCGGACAGGCCCCTACGAGCAGTACTTC. This chain joins TRBV6-5 and TRBJ2-7; TRBD1 agrees at 7 bases. The CDR3 runs 15 residues. After removal of 0 bases from V and 2 bases from J, the junction contained 4 bases not matched to a gene. Germline values: CDR1 MNHEY, CDR2 SVGAGI.

This chain links TRBV4-2 with TRBJ1-1, with TRBD1 identical over 9 bases. Trimming at V came to 4 bases and at J to 7 bases, leaving 10 bases not matched to a gene. The CDR3 runs 15 residues. Germline loops: CDR1 LGHNA, CDR2 YNFKEQ. The CDR3 DNA sequence: TGTGCCAGCAGCCTAACAGGGGGCAGCGGAGGTGAAGCTTTCTTT. It codes for CASSLTGGSGGEAFF.

The V call is TRBV5-1, the J call TRBJ2-3; 9 nucleotides line up with TRBD1. The junction had 5 bases not matched to a gene; V was cut back by 1 base and J by 5 bases. Per germline, CDR1 SGHRS and CDR2 YFSETQ. CDR3 length: 15 amino acids. CDR3 protein: CASSLSGQGLDTQYF. The DNA for the CDR3 is TGCGCCAGCAGCTTGTCCGGACAGGGGTTAGATACGCAGTATTTT.

V and J are TRBV9 and TRBJ1-2; D unresolved. The germline gives CDR1 SGDLS, CDR2 YYNGEE. V was trimmed by 0 bases and J by 2 bases, leaving 8 bases between them. The CDR3 extends over 14 amino acids. The CDR3 nucleotides are TGTGCCAGCAGCGTAGATGGCGGGAACTATGGCTACACCTTC. It codes for CASSVDGGNYGYTF.